The sequence of this TCR beta chain was determined in a study of control samples from healthy donors and cancer patients. The CDR3 runs 14 residues. Germline V gives CDR1 ENHRY, CDR2 SYGVKD. Trimming removed 10 bases at V and 2 bases at J, with 17 bases between. The method was immunoSEQ multiplex PCR; TCRdb's version includes in-frame clones alone and lacks a portion of them. The sample records approximately 140,000 clones, 94% being singletons. The specimen sequenced was blood. The TCR sequence derives from a man aged 35 to 55 in good health. This chain uses TRBV10-3 with TRBJ1-1; the D is unclear. The CDR3 sequence: CASTPQESNTEAFF. The CDR3 bases are TGTGCCAGTACCCCTCAGGAGTCTAACACTGAAGCTTTCTTT.